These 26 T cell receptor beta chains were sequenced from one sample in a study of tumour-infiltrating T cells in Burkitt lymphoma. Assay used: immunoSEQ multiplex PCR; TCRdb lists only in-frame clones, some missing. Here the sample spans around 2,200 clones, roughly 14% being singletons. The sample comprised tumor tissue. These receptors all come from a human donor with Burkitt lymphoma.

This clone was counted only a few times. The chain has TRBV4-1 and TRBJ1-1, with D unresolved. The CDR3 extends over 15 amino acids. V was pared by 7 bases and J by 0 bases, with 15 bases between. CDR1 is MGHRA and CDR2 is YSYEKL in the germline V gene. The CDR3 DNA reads TGCGCCAGCATGGAAGAGGGAGGTATGAACACTGAAGCTTTCTTT. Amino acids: CASMEEGGMNTEAFF.

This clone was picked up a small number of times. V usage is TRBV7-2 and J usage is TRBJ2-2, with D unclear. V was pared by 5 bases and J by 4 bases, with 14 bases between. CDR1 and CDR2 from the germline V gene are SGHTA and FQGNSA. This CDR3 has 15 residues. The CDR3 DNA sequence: TGTGCCAGCAGCACAAACCTGCATCGCACCGGGGAGCTGTTTTTT. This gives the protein CASSTNLHRTGELFF. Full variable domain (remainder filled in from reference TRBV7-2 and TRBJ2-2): GAGVSQSPSNKVTEKGKDVELRCDPISGHTALYWYRQSLGQGLEFLIYFQGNSAPDKSGLPSDRFSAERTGGSVSTLTIQRTQQEDSAVYLCASSTNLHRTGELFFGEGSRLTVL.

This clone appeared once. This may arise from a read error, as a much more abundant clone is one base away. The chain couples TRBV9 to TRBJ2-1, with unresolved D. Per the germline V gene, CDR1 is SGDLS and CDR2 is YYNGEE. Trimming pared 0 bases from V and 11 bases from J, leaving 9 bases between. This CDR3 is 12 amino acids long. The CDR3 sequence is CASSVVWDKQFF. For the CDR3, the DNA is TGTGCCAGCAGCGTAGTCTGGGATAAGCAGTTCTTC.

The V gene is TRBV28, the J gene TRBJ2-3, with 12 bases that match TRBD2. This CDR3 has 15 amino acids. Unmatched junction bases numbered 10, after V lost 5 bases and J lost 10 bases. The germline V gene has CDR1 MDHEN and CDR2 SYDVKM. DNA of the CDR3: TGTGCCAGCAGTCTAGCGGGAGGGCCCGCCGGATCGCAGTATTTT. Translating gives CASSLAGGPAGSQYF.

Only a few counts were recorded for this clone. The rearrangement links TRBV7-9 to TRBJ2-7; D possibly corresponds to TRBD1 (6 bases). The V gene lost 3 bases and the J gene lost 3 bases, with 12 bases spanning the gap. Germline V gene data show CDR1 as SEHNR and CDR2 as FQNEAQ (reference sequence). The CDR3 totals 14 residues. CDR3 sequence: CASSFSGQIYEQYF. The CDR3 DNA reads TGTGCCAGCAGCTTTTCCGGACAGATCTACGAGCAGTACTTC. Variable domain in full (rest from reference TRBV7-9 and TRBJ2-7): DTGVSQNPRHKITKRGQNVTFRCDPISEHNRLYWYRQTLGQGPEFLTYFQNEAQLEKSRLLSDRFSAERPKGSFSTLEIQRTEQGDSAMYLCASSFSGQIYEQYFGPGTRLTVT.

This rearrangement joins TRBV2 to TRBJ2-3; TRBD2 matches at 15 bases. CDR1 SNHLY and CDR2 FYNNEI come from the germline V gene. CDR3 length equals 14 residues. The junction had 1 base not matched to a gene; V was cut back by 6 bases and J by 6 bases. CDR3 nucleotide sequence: TGTGCCAGCAGCGGGACTAGCGGGAGGGATACGCAGTATTTT. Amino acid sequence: CASSGTSGRDTQYF.

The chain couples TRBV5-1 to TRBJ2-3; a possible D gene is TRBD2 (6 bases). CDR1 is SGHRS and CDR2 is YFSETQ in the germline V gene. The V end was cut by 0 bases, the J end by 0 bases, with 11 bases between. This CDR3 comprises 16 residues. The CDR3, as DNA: TGCGCCAGCAGCTTGGGGGGACTGGCAAGCACAGATACGCAGTATTTT. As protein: CASSLGGLASTDTQYF.

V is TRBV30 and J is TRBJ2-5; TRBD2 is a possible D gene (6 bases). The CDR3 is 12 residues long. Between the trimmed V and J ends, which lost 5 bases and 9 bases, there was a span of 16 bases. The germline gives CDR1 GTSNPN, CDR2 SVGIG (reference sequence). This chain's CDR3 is CAWHWEGEAQYF. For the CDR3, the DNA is TGTGCCTGGCATTGGGAAGGGGAGGCCCAGTACTTC.

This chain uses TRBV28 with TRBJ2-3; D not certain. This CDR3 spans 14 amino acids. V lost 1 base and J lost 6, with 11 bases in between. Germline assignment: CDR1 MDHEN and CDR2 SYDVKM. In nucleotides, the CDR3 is TGTGCCAGCAGTTTATTTTCTAGGCCCGATACGCAGTATTTT. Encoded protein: CASSLFSRPDTQYF.

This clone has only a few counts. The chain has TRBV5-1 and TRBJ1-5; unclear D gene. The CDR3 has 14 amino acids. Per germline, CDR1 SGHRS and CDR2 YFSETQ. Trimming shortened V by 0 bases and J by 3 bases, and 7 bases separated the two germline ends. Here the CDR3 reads CASSLGHPNQPQHF. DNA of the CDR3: TGCGCCAGCAGCTTGGGACACCCCAATCAGCCCCAGCATTTT.

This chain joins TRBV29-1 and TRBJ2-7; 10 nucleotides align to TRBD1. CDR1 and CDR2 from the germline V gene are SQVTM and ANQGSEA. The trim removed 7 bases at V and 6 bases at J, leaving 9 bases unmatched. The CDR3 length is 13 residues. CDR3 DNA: TGCAGCGGGGGGACAGGGGACGGCGGCGAGCAGTACTTC. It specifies CSGGTGDGGEQYF.

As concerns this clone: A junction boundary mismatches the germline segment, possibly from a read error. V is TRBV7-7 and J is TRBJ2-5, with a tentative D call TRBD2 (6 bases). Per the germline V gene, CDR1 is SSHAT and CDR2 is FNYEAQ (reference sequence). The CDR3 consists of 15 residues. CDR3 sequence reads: CASSLAGGREETQYF. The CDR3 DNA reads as TGTGCTAGCAGCTTGGCCGGGGGAAGGGAAGAGACCCAGTACTTC. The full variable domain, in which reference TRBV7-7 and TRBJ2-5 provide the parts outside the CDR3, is GAGVSQSPRYKVTKRGQDVTLRCDPISSHATLYWYQQALGQGPEFLTYFNYEAQPDKSGLPSDRFSAERPEGSISTLTIQRTEQRDSAMYRCASSLAGGREETQYFGPGTRLLVL.

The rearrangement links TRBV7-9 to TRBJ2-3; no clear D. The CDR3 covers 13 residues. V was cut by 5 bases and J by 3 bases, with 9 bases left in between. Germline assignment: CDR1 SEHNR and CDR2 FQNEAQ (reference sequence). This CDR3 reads CASSPVGTDTQYF. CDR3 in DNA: TGTGCCAGCAGCCCCGTGGGAACAGATACGCAGTATTTT.

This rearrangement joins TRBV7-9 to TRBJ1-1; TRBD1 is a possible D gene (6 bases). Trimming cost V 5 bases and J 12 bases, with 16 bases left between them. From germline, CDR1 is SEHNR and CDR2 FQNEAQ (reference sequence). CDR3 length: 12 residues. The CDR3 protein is CASSNTGFRPFF. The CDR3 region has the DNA TGTGCCAGCAGCAATACAGGGTTTCGGCCTTTCTTT.

The CDR3: CASSEEGIQPQHF. The CDR3 DNA is TGTGCCAGCAGTGAAGAAGGGATTCAGCCCCAGCATTTT. The chain recombines TRBV2 with TRBJ1-5, with D unresolved. Germline lookup yields CDR1 SNHLY and CDR2 FYNNEI. CDR3 size: 13 residues. Between the trimmed V and J ends, which lost 1 base and 6 bases, there was a span of 7 bases.

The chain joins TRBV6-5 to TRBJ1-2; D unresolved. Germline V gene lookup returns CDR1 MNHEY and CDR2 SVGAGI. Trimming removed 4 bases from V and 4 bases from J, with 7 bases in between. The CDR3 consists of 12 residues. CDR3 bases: TGTGCCAGCAGTTCGGCCTTCTATGGCTACACCTTC. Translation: CASSSAFYGYTF.

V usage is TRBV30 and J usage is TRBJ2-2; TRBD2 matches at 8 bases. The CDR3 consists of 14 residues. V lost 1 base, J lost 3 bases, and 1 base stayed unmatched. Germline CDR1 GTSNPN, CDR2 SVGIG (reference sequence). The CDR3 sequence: CAWSGLAHTGELFF. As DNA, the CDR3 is TGTGCCTGGAGTGGACTAGCGCACACCGGGGAGCTGTTTTTT.

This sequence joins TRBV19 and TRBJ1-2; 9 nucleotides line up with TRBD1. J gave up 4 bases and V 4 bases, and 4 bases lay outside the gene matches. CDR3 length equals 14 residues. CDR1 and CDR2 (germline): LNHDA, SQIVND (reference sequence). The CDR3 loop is CASSKDRGGYGYTF. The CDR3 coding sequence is TGTGCCAGTAGTAAGGACAGGGGAGGCTATGGCTACACCTTC.

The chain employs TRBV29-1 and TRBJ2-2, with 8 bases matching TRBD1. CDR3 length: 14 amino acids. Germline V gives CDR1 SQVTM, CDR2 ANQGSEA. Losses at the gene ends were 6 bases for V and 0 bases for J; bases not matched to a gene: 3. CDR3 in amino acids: CSVLDRANTGELFF. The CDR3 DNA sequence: TGCAGCGTCCTGGACAGGGCGAACACCGGGGAGCTGTTTTTT.

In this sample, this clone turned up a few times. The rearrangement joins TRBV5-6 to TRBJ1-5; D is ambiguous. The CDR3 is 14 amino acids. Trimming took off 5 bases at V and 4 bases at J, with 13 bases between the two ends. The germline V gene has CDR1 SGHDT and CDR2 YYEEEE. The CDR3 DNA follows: TGTGCCAGCAGTCCTTGGCAGCAGAATCAGCCCCAGCATTTT. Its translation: CASSPWQQNQPQHF.

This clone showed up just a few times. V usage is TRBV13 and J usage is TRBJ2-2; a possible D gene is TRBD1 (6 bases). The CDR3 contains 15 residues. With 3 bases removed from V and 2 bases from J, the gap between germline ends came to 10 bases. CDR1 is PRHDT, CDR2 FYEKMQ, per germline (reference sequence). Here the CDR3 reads CASSLGTLNTGELFF. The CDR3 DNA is TGTGCCAGCAGCTTGGGGACACTTAACACCGGGGAGCTGTTTTTT.

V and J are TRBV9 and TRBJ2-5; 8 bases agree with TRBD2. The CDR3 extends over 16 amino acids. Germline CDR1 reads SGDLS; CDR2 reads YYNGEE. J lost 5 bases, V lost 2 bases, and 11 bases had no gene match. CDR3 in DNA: TGTGCCAGCAGCGTCGGTGCGGGAGGTTCGGAGGAGACCCAGTACTTC. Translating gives CASSVGAGGSEETQYF. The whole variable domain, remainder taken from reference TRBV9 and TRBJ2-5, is DSGVTQTPKHLITATGQRVTLRCSPRSGDLSVYWYQQSLDQGLQFLIQYYNGEERAKGNILERFSAQQFPDLHSELNLSSLELGDSALYFCASSVGAGGSEETQYFGPGTRLLVL.

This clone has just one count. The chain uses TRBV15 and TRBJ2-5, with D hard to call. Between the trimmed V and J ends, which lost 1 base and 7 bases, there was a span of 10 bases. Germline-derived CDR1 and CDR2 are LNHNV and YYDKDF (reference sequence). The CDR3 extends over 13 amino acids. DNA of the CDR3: TGTGCCACCAGCAGAGTGGCCGAAGGGACCCAGTACTTC. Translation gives CATSRVAEGTQYF.

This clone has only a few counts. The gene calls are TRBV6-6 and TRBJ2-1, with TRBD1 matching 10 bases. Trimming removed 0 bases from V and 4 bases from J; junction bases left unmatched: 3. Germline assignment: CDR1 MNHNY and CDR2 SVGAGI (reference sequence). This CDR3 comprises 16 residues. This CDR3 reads CASSYSGQGGYNEQFF. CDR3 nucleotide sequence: TGTGCCAGCAGTTACTCCGGACAGGGGGGATACAATGAGCAGTTCTTC.

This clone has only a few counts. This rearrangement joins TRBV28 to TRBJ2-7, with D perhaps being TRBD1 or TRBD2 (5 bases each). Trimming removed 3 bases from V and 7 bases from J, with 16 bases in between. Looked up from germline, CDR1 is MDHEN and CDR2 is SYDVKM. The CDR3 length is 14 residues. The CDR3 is CASSLMTGLREQYF. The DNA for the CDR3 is TGTGCCAGCAGTTTGATGACGGGGCTGAGGGAGCAGTACTTC.

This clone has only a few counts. The DNA of the CDR3 is TGTGCCAGCAGGAGGGGGTCCACCGGGGAGCTGTTTTTT. Translating gives CASRRGSTGELFF. V usage is TRBV11-2 and J usage is TRBJ2-2; tentative D call: TRBD1 (6 bases). This CDR3 has 13 amino acids. Germline V gene lookup returns CDR1 SGHAT and CDR2 FQNNGV. The germline V and J ends were trimmed by 6 bases and 4 bases, with 9 bases remaining between them.